One sample yielded the 30 T cell receptor beta chains listed below, sequenced in a study of Tregs in tolerant kidney transplant recipients. The method was immunoSEQ multiplex PCR; TCRdb's version includes in-frame clones alone and lacks a portion of them. In all, the sample yields around 13,000 clones. The nonmyeloablative bone marrow transplants came from related graft donors, with transient mixed chimerism. The source material was CD8+ T cells from blood (PBMCs), sampled 6 months after the transplant. These receptors originate from a human patient who received a combined kidney and bone marrow transplant. Part of the T cell pool may stem from the graft donor.

Details on this clone: The read comes to an end 3 residues before the CDR3 does, leaving the germline J gene to fill in the end. The chain is built from TRBV5-6 and TRBJ2-7; D might be TRBD2 (6 bases). CDR3 length equals 15 residues. The germline V and J ends were trimmed by 0 bases and 0 bases, with 10 bases remaining between them. Germline V gene sequence: CDR1 SGHDT, CDR2 YYEEEE. This CDR3 is CASSLGGISSYEQYF. The covered CDR3 bases are TGTGCCAGCAGCTTGGGCGGGATCAGCTCCTACGAG.

With respect to this clone: The CDR3 extends 3 residues past the end of the read, so its final part is completed from the germline J gene. The gene calls are TRBV10-1 and TRBJ2-1, with D perhaps matching TRBD2 (6 bases). V gave up 5 bases and J gave up 2 bases, with 13 bases separating them. The V gene's germline CDR1 is WNHNN and CDR2 SYGVQD (reference sequence). This CDR3 comprises 15 residues. CDR3 DNA (partial): TGCGCCAGCAGTCCTAGCGAACTAACCTACAATGAG. It is translated as CASSPSELTYNE. The whole CDR3 sequence reads CASSPSELTYNEQFF.

In the case of this clone: The junction and the germline gene differ at one end; a read error may be behind it. The CDR3 end lies 3 residues beyond the end of the read and is filled in from the germline J gene. The rearrangement uses TRBV4-2 and TRBJ2-2, with 12 bases identical to TRBD2. Germline-derived CDR1 and CDR2 are LGHNA and YNFKEQ. This CDR3 is built from 17 residues. The CDR3 DNA, read in part, is TGCGCCAGCAGCCATCGGCTAGCGGGAGGGTTAACCGGGGAG. The encoded protein is CASSHRLAGGLTGE. The whole CDR3 region reads CASSHRLAGGLTGELFF.

As for this clone: The read stops 3 residues short of the end of the CDR3; the missing end is completed from the germline J gene. This sequence joins TRBV10-1 and TRBJ2-1; 9 positions match TRBD1. V shed 3 bases, J shed 6 bases, and the junction held 6 bases outside the gene matches. The germline CDR1 and CDR2 sequences are WNHNN and SYGVQD (reference sequence). The CDR3 loop spans 15 amino acids. The CDR3 here is CASSDPGQGFNEQFF. The sequenced CDR3 bases are TGCGCCAGCAGTGACCCGGGACAGGGTTTCAATGAG.

In the case of this clone: The read halts 3 residues ahead of the CDR3 end, with the missing end drawn from the germline J gene. The rearrangement joins TRBV19 to TRBJ1-2; 9 nucleotides agree with TRBD1. Trimming at V came to 8 bases and at J to 4 bases, leaving 14 bases not matched to a gene. Germline loops: CDR1 LNHDA, CDR2 SQIVND (reference sequence). The CDR3 covers 16 residues. The part of the CDR3 DNA that was read is TGTGCCAGTGCGGGGACAGGGACAACTTTCTCCTATGGC. Encoded protein: CASAGTGTTFSYG. The entire CDR3 protein reads CASAGTGTTFSYGYTF.

As for this clone: The read terminates 3 residues before the CDR3 end, so the remaining end is supplied by the germline J gene. Other DNA sequences in this sample translate to the same CDR3. The chain recombines TRBV19 with TRBJ1-3; 7 nucleotides align to TRBD1. V trimming: 9 bases; J trimming: 3 bases; junction bases outside the gene matches: 11. Germline V CDR1 and CDR2: LNHDA, SQIVND (reference sequence). The length of the CDR3 is 15 residues. The CDR3 DNA, read in part, is TGTGCCAGCCTTCCTGGCAGGGGGATTGGAAACACC. This translates into CASLPGRGIGNT. In full, the CDR3 is CASLPGRGIGNTIYF.

On this clone itself: The read is 3 residues too short to cover the CDR3 end, so that end is filled in from the germline J gene. V and J are TRBV20-1 and TRBJ2-1, with 9 positions matching TRBD2. V dropped 3 bases and J dropped 8; count of bases not matched to a gene: 11. This CDR3 comprises 15 residues. CDR1 is DFQATT and CDR2 is SNEGSKA in the germline V gene (reference sequence). CDR3 DNA, as far as it was read: TGCAGTGCTAGTAGGACTAGCGCCGATTGGGATGAG. Protein sequence: CSASRTSADWDE. The whole CDR3 sequence reads CSASRTSADWDEQFF.

For this clone: The read gets to within 3 residues of the CDR3 end, and the germline J gene fills in the rest. The chain links TRBV19 to TRBJ2-1, with TRBD2 identical over 7 bases. V trimming: 3 bases; J trimming: 5 bases; junction bases outside the gene matches: 10. CDR1 and CDR2 (germline): LNHDA, SQIVND (reference sequence). There are 16 residues in the CDR3. The covered CDR3 bases are TGTGCCAGTAGTATCGGACTAGTCTATGTTGACAATGAG. Translation: CASSIGLVYVDNE. The entire CDR3 sequence reads CASSIGLVYVDNEQFF.

Details on this clone: The read finishes 3 residues shy of the CDR3 end, and the germline J gene is used to complete it. The chain links TRBV7-6 to TRBJ2-3; 7 nucleotides match TRBD1. V shed 1 base, J shed 5 bases, and the junction held 9 bases outside the gene matches. CDR1 and CDR2 from the germline V gene are SGHVS and FNYEAQ. CDR3 length equals 16 residues. The CDR3 here is CASSLDTGAALDTQYF. The DNA read from the CDR3 is TGTGCCAGCAGCTTAGATACAGGGGCCGCTTTAGATACG. Filled out from reference TRBV7-6 and TRBJ2-3, the complete variable domain reads GAGVSQSPRYKVTKRGQDVALRCDPISGHVSLYWYRQALGQGPEFLTYFNYEAQQDKSGLPNDRFSAERPEGSISTLTIQRTEQRDSAMYRCASSLDTGAALDTQYFGPGTRLTVL.

Remarks on this clone: The read terminates 3 residues ahead of where the CDR3 ends, so the germline J gene completes it. The rearrangement joins TRBV7-7 to TRBJ2-1; D remains unclear. The CDR3 covers 13 residues. Germline values: CDR1 SSHAT, CDR2 FNYEAQ (reference sequence). The ends were cut back, 5 bases at V and 0 bases at J, with 5 bases in the middle. CDR3 residues: CASSLSSYNEQFF. The sequenced part of the CDR3 DNA is TGTGCCAGCAGCCTCAGCTCCTACAATGAG.

About this clone itself: The CDR3 goes on 3 residues after the read ends, and that part is filled in from the germline J gene. The rearrangement uses TRBV19 and TRBJ2-1; possible D gene TRBD1, 6 bases. This CDR3 is 15 amino acids long. Germline V gene sequence: CDR1 LNHDA, CDR2 SQIVND (reference sequence). V was clipped by 4 bases and J by 1 base, with 11 bases between them. CDR3 sequence: CASSNQGLSYNEQFF. CDR3 DNA, as far as it was read: TGTGCCAGTAGTAATCAGGGGTTGTCCTACAATGAG.

A note on this clone: The sequence runs out 3 residues before the end of the CDR3; the remainder is reconstructed from the germline J gene. V is TRBV6-2 or TRBV6-3 and J is TRBJ2-7, with 8 nucleotides matching TRBD1. The germline V gene encodes CDR1 MNHEY and CDR2 SVGEGT. Losses at the gene ends were 4 bases for V and 3 bases for J; bases not matched to a gene: 8. The CDR3 length is 15 residues. CDR3 bases read: TGTGCCAGCAGTTTTACTCTGACAGGGGACTACGAG. This sequence encodes CASSFTLTGDYE. The entire CDR3 protein is CASSFTLTGDYEQYF.

The CDR3 DNA, read in part, is TGTGCCAGCAGTGTCGGGACTACTAGCACAGATACG. Its protein product is CASSVGTTSTDT. The entire CDR3 sequence reads CASSVGTTSTDTQYF. This chain connects TRBV2 to TRBJ2-3, with 7 bases aligning to TRBD2. The read terminates 3 residues before the CDR3 end, so the remaining end is supplied by the germline J gene. CDR1 and CDR2 (germline): SNHLY, FYNNEI. J gave up 0 bases and V 4 bases, and 4 bases lay outside the gene matches. This CDR3 is built from 15 residues.

Turning to this clone: The sequence runs out 3 residues before the end of the CDR3; the remainder is reconstructed from the germline J gene. The chain recombines TRBV6-2 or TRBV6-3 with TRBJ2-2, with TRBD1 matching over 7 bases. The CDR3 consists of 15 residues. Trimming took 2 bases from V and 4 from J; bases not matched to a gene: 4. Germline CDR1 MNHEY, CDR2 SVGEGT. The CDR3 loop reads CASSYLRQGTGELFF. CDR3 bases read: TGTGCCAGCAGTTACCTCAGACAGGGCACCGGGGAG.

On this clone: The read finishes 3 residues shy of the CDR3 end, and the germline J gene is used to complete it. Other DNA sequences in this specimen translate into the identical CDR3. This sequence joins TRBV13 and TRBJ2-5, with D perhaps TRBD2 (6 bases). V dropped 5 bases and J dropped 5 bases, with 15 bases sitting between them. This CDR3 spans 14 amino acids. Germline V gene lookup returns CDR1 PRHDT and CDR2 FYEKMQ (reference sequence). CDR3 DNA (partial): TGTGCCAGCAGCCCTGGAGGAGGGTCGGAGACC. Its protein is CASSPGGGSET. The full-length CDR3 reads as CASSPGGGSETQYF.

On this clone itself: Read data end 3 residues before the CDR3 end; the end is taken from the germline J gene. This chain uses TRBV13 with TRBJ2-7; unclear D gene. The V end was cut by 3 bases, the J end by 5 bases, with 11 bases between. This CDR3 is 13 amino acids long. The V gene's germline CDR1 is PRHDT and CDR2 FYEKMQ (reference sequence). Partial CDR3 DNA: TGTGCCAGCAGCTTGGCTCCCTCGAACGAG. It is translated as CASSLAPSNE. The CDR3 as a whole reads CASSLAPSNEQYF.

The part of the CDR3 DNA that was read is TGTGCCAGCAGCCCAGGACAGGACTTCTCCTACGAC. Its protein is CASSPGQDFSYD. The whole CDR3 protein reads CASSPGQDFSYDYTF. This chain links TRBV7-9 with TRBJ1-2; 7 bases align to TRBD1. The CDR3 end lies 3 residues beyond the end of the read and is filled in from the germline J gene. The CDR3 runs to 15 residues. CDR1 and CDR2 from the germline V gene are SEHNR and FQNEAQ (reference sequence). The full variable domain, in which reference TRBV7-9 and TRBJ1-2 provide the parts outside the CDR3, is DTGVSQNPRHKITKRGQNVTFRCDPISEHNRLYWYRQTLGQGPEFLTYFQNEAQLEKSRLLSDRFSAERPKGSFSTLEIQRTEQGDSAMYLCASSPGQDFSYDYTFGSGTRLTVV.

Notes on this clone: Sequencing ends 3 residues short of the CDR3 end; the germline J gene provides the rest. The chain is built from TRBV6-1 and TRBJ2-3, with a possible D match to TRBD2 (5 bases). The germline V gene has CDR1 MNHNS and CDR2 SASEGT. The CDR3 has 14 amino acids. The sequenced CDR3 bases are TGTGCCAGCAGTGAAATAGTTCGAGGGCAGCCG. This encodes CASSEIVRGQP. From start to end, the CDR3 is CASSEIVRGQPQYF.

On this clone: The sequenced fragment ends 3 residues before the CDR3 boundary, so the rest is inferred from the germline J gene. The V and J genes are TRBV7-8 and TRBJ2-3; 7 bases map to TRBD2. Germline V lookup: CDR1 SGHVS, CDR2 FQNEAQ. The CDR3 is 16 amino acids. CDR3 in amino acids: CASSLAAIAGQETQYF. The DNA read from the CDR3 is TGTGCCAGCAGCTTAGCGGCAATAGCGGGCCAAGAGACG.

As for this clone: Read sequence stops 3 residues before the CDR3 end, and the germline J gene provides the missing end. The J gene is TRBJ1-2, the V gene TRBV7-6; D call uncertain. V dropped 5 bases and J dropped 2 bases, with 12 bases sitting between them. Germline V gene data show CDR1 as SGHVS and CDR2 as FNYEAQ. This CDR3 is 14 amino acids long. CDR3 sequence: CASSPSPGNYGYTF. CDR3 DNA (partial): TGTGCCAGCAGCCCTAGCCCGGGGAACTATGGC.

A word on this clone: The CDR3 end falls 3 residues outside the read, so it is completed with the germline J gene. V usage is TRBV7-9 and J usage is TRBJ2-7; D may be TRBD1 (5 bases). This CDR3 contains 12 residues. V was trimmed by 2 bases and J by 5 bases, leaving 7 bases between them. Germline V gene sequence: CDR1 SEHNR, CDR2 FQNEAQ (reference sequence). The CDR3 DNA, read in part, is TGTGCCAGCAGCTTATGGGGCCACGAG. This translates into CASSLWGHE. The entire CDR3 sequence reads CASSLWGHEQYF.

Concerning this clone itself: The read stops 3 residues short of the end of the CDR3; the missing end is completed from the germline J gene. J is TRBJ1-1 and V is TRBV7-9, with 8 bases lining up with TRBD1. Germline trimming cut 4 bases from V and 4 bases from J; bases unmatched to any gene: 5. This CDR3 is 14 amino acids long. Germline-derived CDR1 and CDR2 are SEHNR and FQNEAQ (reference sequence). CDR3 amino acids: CASSYGQGGTEAFF. The part of the CDR3 DNA that was read is TGTGCCAGCAGCTACGGACAGGGCGGCACTGAA.

Details on this clone: The DNA ends 3 residues before the CDR3 does, and the rest of the CDR3 is filled in from the germline J gene. The rearrangement joins TRBV10-3 to TRBJ2-3; 9 bases are a match to TRBD2. Germline values: CDR1 ENHRY, CDR2 SYGVKD. Trimming at V came to 0 bases and at J to 0 bases, leaving 1 base not matched to a gene. The CDR3 runs to 16 residues. The CDR3 is CAISESLAGSTDTQYF. Partial CDR3 DNA: TGTGCCATCAGTGAGTCGCTAGCGGGAAGCACAGATACG.

With respect to this clone: The read is 3 residues too short to cover the CDR3 end, so that end is filled in from the germline J gene. V usage is TRBV5-4 and J usage is TRBJ2-1; 7 nucleotides align to TRBD2. The CDR3 is made up of 16 amino acids. Germline trimming cut 1 base from V and 0 bases from J; bases unmatched to any gene: 4. Germline V gives CDR1 SGHNT, CDR2 YYREEE (reference sequence). The CDR3 protein is CASSLRRGSSYNEQFF. CDR3 bases read: TGTGCCAGCAGCTTGAGGCGGGGGAGCTCCTACAATGAG.

Comments on this clone: The read terminates 3 residues before the CDR3 end, so the remaining end is supplied by the germline J gene. The chain carries TRBV5-1 and TRBJ2-1; 14 nucleotides align to TRBD2. The CDR3 spans 17 residues. Looked up from germline, CDR1 is SGHRS and CDR2 is YFSETQ. J lost 3 bases, V lost 4 bases, and 6 bases had no gene match. CDR3 amino acids: CASSGGLAGDVYNEQFF. CDR3 bases read: TGCGCCAGCAGCGGGGGACTAGCGGGAGATGTCTACAATGAG. Full variable domain (outside the CDR3, taken from reference TRBV5-1 and TRBJ2-1): KAGVTQTPRYLIKTRGQQVTLSCSPISGHRSVSWYQQTPGQGLQFLFEYFSETQRNKGNFPGRFSGRQFSNSRSEMNVSTLELGDSALYLCASSGGLAGDVYNEQFFGPGTRLTVL.

On this clone itself: Read coverage stops 3 residues before the CDR3 terminus; the germline J gene supplies the remainder. This chain connects TRBV18 to TRBJ1-2, with D maybe TRBD1 (6 bases). The CDR3 consists of 12 residues. In germline, CDR1 is KGHSH, CDR2 LQKENI. The sequenced part of the CDR3 DNA is TGTGCCAGCTCACCCGGGGACAATGAC. This sequence encodes CASSPGDND. The CDR3 as a whole reads CASSPGDNDYTF.

On this clone itself: The CDR3 end falls 3 residues outside the read, so it is completed with the germline J gene. The chain has TRBV5-1 and TRBJ2-1; 9 positions agree with TRBD2. Germline V gene lookup returns CDR1 SGHRS and CDR2 YFSETQ. The CDR3 is made up of 15 amino acids. After removal of 6 bases from V and 1 base from J, the junction contained 5 bases not matched to a gene. The sequenced part of the CDR3 DNA is TGCGCCAGCAACACAGCGGGAGGTTCCTACAATGAG. It is translated as CASNTAGGSYNE. Given in full, the CDR3 is CASNTAGGSYNEQFF.

Worth noting for this clone: The read stops 3 residues short of the end of the CDR3; the missing end is completed from the germline J gene. The chain couples TRBV7-8 to TRBJ1-2; the match to TRBD1 covers 9 bases. This CDR3 spans 13 amino acids. With V trimmed by 2 bases and J by 6 bases, 1 base remained unmatched. Germline CDR1 is SGHVS and CDR2 is FQNEAQ. CDR3 DNA, as far as it was read: TGTGCCAGCAGCTTATGGGACAGGGATGGC. Translation gives CASSLWDRDG. The whole CDR3 sequence reads CASSLWDRDGYTF.

CDR3 in amino acids: CASSPGTSWDTQYF. Incomplete CDR3 DNA: TGTGCCAGCTCACCCGGGACTAGTTGGGATACG. The V gene is TRBV18, the J gene TRBJ2-3; 8 bases are a match to TRBD2. From the germline J gene comes the end of the CDR3, since the read stops 3 residues before it. This CDR3 region has 14 residues. V lost 3 bases and J lost 6; bases outside the gene matches: 5. Germline assignment: CDR1 KGHSH and CDR2 LQKENI.

Incomplete CDR3 DNA: TGTGCCAGCAGCTTAGCCGAGGGGGCAACGGGTGGC. Translating gives CASSLAEGATGG. The complete CDR3 reads CASSLAEGATGGYTF. J is TRBJ1-2 and V is TRBV7-9; 7 bases line up with TRBD1. The CDR3 end lies 3 residues beyond the end of the read and is filled in from the germline J gene. V gave up 0 bases and J gave up 7 bases; unmatched junction bases: 8. Germline loops: CDR1 SEHNR, CDR2 FQNEAQ (reference sequence). The CDR3 is 15 residues long.